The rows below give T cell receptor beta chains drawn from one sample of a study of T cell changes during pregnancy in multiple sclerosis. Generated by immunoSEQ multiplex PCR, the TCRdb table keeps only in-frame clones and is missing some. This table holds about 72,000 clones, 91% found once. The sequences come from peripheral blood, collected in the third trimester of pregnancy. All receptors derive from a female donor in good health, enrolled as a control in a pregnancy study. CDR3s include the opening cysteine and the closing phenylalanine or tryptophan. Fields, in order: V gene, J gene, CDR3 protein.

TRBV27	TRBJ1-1	CASSFSILNTEAFF
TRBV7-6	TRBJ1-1	CASSLGGRGTEAFF
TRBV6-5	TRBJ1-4	CASSYSTGGTNEKLFF
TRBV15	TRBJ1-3	CATSRALGISGNTIYF
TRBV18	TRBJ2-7	CASSPSGRLTYEQYF
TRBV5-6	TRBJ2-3	CASNRLAGAGGGDTQYF
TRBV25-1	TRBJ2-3	CASSEGGGVGTQYF
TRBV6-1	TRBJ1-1	CASPGHRYTEAFF
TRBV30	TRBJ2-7	CAWRRDGGALYEQYF
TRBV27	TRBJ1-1	CASRENRGLDNTEAFF
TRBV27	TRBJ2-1	CASSLWQANEQFF
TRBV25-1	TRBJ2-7	CASSESGDYEQYF
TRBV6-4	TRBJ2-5	CASSEFGGGETQYF
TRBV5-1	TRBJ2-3	CASSVTGGRDTQYF
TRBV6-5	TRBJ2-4	CASSPGGGKNIQYF
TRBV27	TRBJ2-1	CASSLTSGGAYEQFF
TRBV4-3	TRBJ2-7	CASSHSSGRDYEQYF
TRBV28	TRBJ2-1	CASNPPVLSSYNEQFF
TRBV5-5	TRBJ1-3	CASSLTGGGNTIYF
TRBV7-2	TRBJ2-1	CASSTGLAGTNEQFF
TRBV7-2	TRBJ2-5	CASSPRQGRETQYF
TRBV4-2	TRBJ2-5	CASSQRAPLTSGGAETQYF
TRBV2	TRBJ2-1	CASSVTSGANNEQFF
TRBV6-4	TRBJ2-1	CASSETIFRDEQFF
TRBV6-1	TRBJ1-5	CASSVDRGNQPQHF
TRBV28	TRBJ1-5	CASSSQGEPDQPQHF
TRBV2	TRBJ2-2	CASNIRTGNTGELFF
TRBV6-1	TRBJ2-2	CAGDTGGANTGELFF
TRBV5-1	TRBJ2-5	CATHPGTSVQETQYF
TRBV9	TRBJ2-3	CASSLRDGGSATQYF
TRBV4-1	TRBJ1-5	CASSQALFRTTGNQPQHF
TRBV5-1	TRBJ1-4	CASSLGQTATNEKLFF
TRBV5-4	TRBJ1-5	CASSPDGQGSQPQHF
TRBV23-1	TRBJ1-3	CASSQLQGPGNTIYF
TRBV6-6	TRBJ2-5	CASKLRPGLAEETQYF
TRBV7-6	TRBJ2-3	CASSPDGTGRPDTQYF
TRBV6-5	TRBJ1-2	CASSGQGDYGYTF
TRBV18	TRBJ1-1	CASSRQGAGNTEAFF
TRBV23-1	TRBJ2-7	CASSQSGTGPYEQYF
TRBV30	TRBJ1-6	CAWIDRVLSYNSPLHF
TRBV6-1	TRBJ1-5	CASSATGGDQPQHF
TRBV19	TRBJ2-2	CASSIGLLYTGELFF
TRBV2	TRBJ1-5	CASGQVYSQPQHF
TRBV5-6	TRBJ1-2	CASSPGTGGRNYGYTF
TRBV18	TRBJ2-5	CASSGTGGRETQYF
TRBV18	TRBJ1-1	CASSRINGGTEAFF
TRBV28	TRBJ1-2	CASSSPTGGRLGYTF
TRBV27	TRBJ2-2	CASSFSGQGNTGELFF
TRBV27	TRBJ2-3	CASSSSTGWKGTDTQYF
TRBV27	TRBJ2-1	CASSLTSGTPYNEQFF
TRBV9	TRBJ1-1	CASSVGGATNTEAFF
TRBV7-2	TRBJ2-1	CASSLSGGLSSYNEQFF
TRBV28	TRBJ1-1	CASSPLGTGLPTEAFF
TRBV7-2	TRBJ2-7	CASSLAGTSGSSYEQYF